A single sample gave rise to the 18 T cell receptor beta chains below, sequenced in a study of blood T cell repertoires in COVID-19. TCRdb's copy holds only in-frame clones and misses some; the assay was immunoSEQ multiplex PCR. The sample has a few hundred thousand clones; around 87% are singletons. Sequences were obtained from peripheral blood. The receptors were gathered from a woman between 45 and 60 years old with COVID-19, enrolled during active disease.

This chain uses TRBV5-1 with TRBJ1-2, with D tentatively TRBD1 (5 bases). The V end lost 0 bases, the J end lost 3 bases, and 12 bases lay between the germline ends. The CDR3 contains 15 residues. Per the germline V gene, CDR1 is SGHRS and CDR2 is YFSETQ. CDR3 in amino acids: CASSLARVADYGYTF. CDR3 bases: TGCGCCAGCAGCTTGGCCAGGGTCGCTGACTATGGCTACACCTTC.

The table lists this clone with a few counts. The chain combines TRBV19 with TRBJ1-3; 8 positions agree with TRBD1. The V segment lost 3 bases and the J segment 2 bases; nucleotides outside the gene matches: 12. CDR1 is LNHDA, CDR2 SQIVND, per germline (reference sequence). The CDR3 totals 18 residues. The CDR3 DNA sequence: TGTGCCAGTAGTATCAGGGGGCAGAGCGCCATTACTGGAAACACCATATATTTT. The encoded protein is CASSIRGQSAITGNTIYF.

V usage is TRBV19 and J usage is TRBJ1-2, with TRBD1 matching over 12 bases. The CDR3 totals 17 residues. J gave up 5 bases and V 6 bases, and 13 bases lay outside the gene matches. Per the germline V gene, CDR1 is LNHDA and CDR2 is SQIVND (reference sequence). The DNA for the CDR3 is TGTGCCAGTAGGCCTGGAGGGACAGGGGGCGCCGGGTATGGCTACACCTTC. Translation gives CASRPGGTGGAGYGYTF.

In this sample, this clone turned up a few times. The gene calls are TRBV9 and TRBJ2-7; TRBD1 aligns across 8 bases. The germline V gene encodes CDR1 SGDLS and CDR2 YYNGEE. There are 17 residues in the CDR3. Unmatched junction bases numbered 11, after V lost 0 bases and J lost 3 bases. The CDR3 region has the DNA TGTGCCAGCAGCGTAGATTCCCGGACAGGGTTCCTCTACGAGCAGTACTTC. Amino acid sequence: CASSVDSRTGFLYEQYF.

V gene TRBV6-5 combines with J gene TRBJ1-6, with 8 positions matching TRBD1. The CDR3 runs to 13 residues. V trimming: 7 bases; J trimming: 9 bases; junction bases outside the gene matches: 5. Germline V lookup: CDR1 MNHEY, CDR2 SVGAGI. CDR3 sequence reads: CASTGRGLSPLHF. Here the CDR3 DNA reads TGTGCCAGCACCGGCAGGGGGCTTTCACCCCTCCACTTT.

This chain uses TRBV4-3 with TRBJ2-2; D perhaps matches TRBD1 (6 bases). V was clipped by 0 bases and J by 5 bases, with 7 bases between them. The CDR3 runs to 14 residues. Per germline, CDR1 LGHNA and CDR2 YSLEER. The CDR3 spells CASSQERGTGELFF. CDR3 DNA sequence: TGCGCCAGCAGCCAAGAAAGGGGGACCGGGGAGCTGTTTTTT.

V and J are TRBV15 and TRBJ2-2; 9 bases line up with TRBD2. The CDR3 is made up of 15 amino acids. V shed 5 bases, J shed 4 bases, and the junction held 5 bases outside the gene matches. CDR1 is LNHNV and CDR2 is YYDKDF in the germline V gene (reference sequence). This CDR3 is CATSWSRGGTGELFF. CDR3 nucleotide sequence: TGTGCCACCAGCTGGTCGCGGGGGGGCACCGGGGAGCTGTTTTTT.

This rearrangement joins TRBV28 to TRBJ1-5; D gene uncertain. In germline, CDR1 is MDHEN, CDR2 SYDVKM. The CDR3 runs to 14 residues. The ends were cut back, 5 bases at V and 2 bases at J, with 10 bases in the middle. For the CDR3, the DNA is TGTGCCAGCAGTCCCTTGGAGGGCAATCAGCCCCAGCATTTT. It codes for CASSPLEGNQPQHF.

This chain connects TRBV5-6 to TRBJ1-2; 11 positions agree with TRBD1. CDR3 length equals 16 residues. Germline V lookup: CDR1 SGHDT, CDR2 YYEEEE. Losses at the gene ends were 5 bases for V and 5 bases for J; bases not matched to a gene: 11. The CDR3 loop reads CASSLDGTGGLYGYTF. The CDR3 nucleotides are TGTGCCAGCAGTCTAGACGGGACAGGGGGGTTATATGGCTACACCTTC.

The rearrangement joins TRBV18 to TRBJ2-1; tentatively, D is TRBD1 (5 bases). The V end lost 3 bases, the J end lost 5 bases, and 8 bases lay between the germline ends. The germline gives CDR1 KGHSH, CDR2 LQKENI. The CDR3 runs to 13 residues. This CDR3 reads CASSPDTNNEQFF. The DNA for the CDR3 is TGTGCCAGCTCACCGGACACCAACAATGAGCAGTTCTTC.

The rearrangement links TRBV7-4 to TRBJ1-6, with 8 nucleotides matching TRBD1. The CDR3 consists of 17 residues. Germline V gene sequence: CDR1 SGHVT, CDR2 SQSDAQ. J lost 9 bases, V lost 5 bases, and 15 bases had no gene match. In DNA form, the CDR3 reads TGTGCCAGCAGCCCTACACCCCCGGGACAGGACATTTCACCCCTCCACTTT. This translates into CASSPTPPGQDISPLHF. The entire variable domain, with the rest obtained from reference TRBV7-4 and TRBJ1-6, is as follows: GAGVSQSPRYKVAKRGRDVALRCDSISGHVTLYWYRQTLGQGSEVLTYSQSDAQRDKSGRPSGRFSAERPERSVSTLKIQRTEQGDSAVYLCASSPTPPGQDISPLHFGNGTRLTVT.

This clone was counted a single time. The chain couples TRBV6-1 to TRBJ2-1; 7 bases agree with TRBD1. CDR3 length equals 17 residues. V dropped 1 base and J dropped 7; count of bases not matched to a gene: 13. Per germline, CDR1 MNHNS and CDR2 SASEGT. This CDR3 reads CASSEGSPRRGHNEQFF. The CDR3 nucleotides are TGTGCCAGCAGTGAAGGCAGCCCTCGTAGGGGGCATAATGAGCAGTTCTTC.

The chain uses TRBV12-3 or TRBV12-4 and TRBJ2-1; no reliable D call. Trimming pared 6 bases from V and 0 bases from J, leaving 6 bases between. The CDR3 loop spans 13 amino acids. CDR3 amino acids: CASRLSSYNEQFF. The CDR3 nucleotides read TGTGCCAGCAGGTTGAGCTCCTACAATGAGCAGTTCTTC.

J is TRBJ2-1 and V is TRBV20-1; the match to TRBD2 covers 10 bases. Germline lookup yields CDR1 DFQATT and CDR2 SNEGSKA (reference sequence). Trimming took 3 bases from V and 12 from J; bases not matched to a gene: 14. The CDR3 spans 15 residues. The CDR3 here is CSASPIAGGTRGQFF. The CDR3 nucleotides read TGCAGTGCTAGTCCCATAGCGGGGGGCACTAGGGGGCAGTTCTTC.

This rearrangement joins TRBV28 to TRBJ2-6, with D unresolved. Germline CDR1 reads MDHEN; CDR2 reads SYDVKM. Trimming shortened V by 6 bases and J by 0 bases, and 9 bases separated the two germline ends. This CDR3 spans 15 amino acids. Here the CDR3 DNA reads TGTGCCAGCAGGACTCACGGCTCTGGGGCCAACGTCCTGACTTTC. Amino acids: CASRTHGSGANVLTF.

V usage is TRBV9 and J usage is TRBJ2-3, with a possible D match to TRBD1 (5 bases). The CDR3 has 15 amino acids. Germline CDR1 is SGDLS and CDR2 is YYNGEE. Trimming left V 3 bases short and J 1 base short, with 12 bases between. The chain's CDR3 is CASSGGAEGTDTQYF. Here the CDR3 DNA reads TGTGCCAGCAGCGGGGGCGCAGAGGGCACAGATACGCAGTATTTT.

In nucleotides, the CDR3 is TGTGCCAGCAGCCCTACAGGGGTATACTATGGCTACACCTTC. As protein: CASSPTGVYYGYTF. The J gene is TRBJ1-2, the V gene TRBV9; 7 bases line up with TRBD1. The CDR3 consists of 14 residues. Germline V gene data show CDR1 as SGDLS and CDR2 as YYNGEE. V lost 4 bases, J lost 3 bases, and 6 bases stayed unmatched.

The genes are TRBV5-5 and TRBJ1-2; 10 nucleotides align to TRBD1. CDR1 SGHKS and CDR2 YYEKEE come from the germline V gene (reference sequence). CDR3 length equals 15 residues. Trimming cost V 4 bases and J 3 bases; bases outside gene matches: 6. In DNA, the CDR3 is TGTGCCAGCAGCCCAACGGACAGGGGGTACTATGGCTACACCTTC. Its translation: CASSPTDRGYYGYTF.